This TCR beta chain was recorded in a study of T cell responses to AZD1222 COVID-19 vaccine. Study-wide results and limits: The sample set comprised mostly white British donors with more females, and clonal diversity was possibly underestimated. A rise in Spike-specific TCR breadth and depth followed two AZD1222 doses. Seropositive status at baseline applied to only a handful of AZD1222 recipients. Regions 160-218 and 743-854 dominated among vaccine-associated CD4 TCRs spanning spike.

As for this clone: Its antigen is unknown.

V was trimmed by 5 bases and J by 0 bases, leaving 10 bases between them. Per germline, CDR1 LNHDA and CDR2 SQIVND (reference sequence). The CDR3 loop spans 14 amino acids. Generated by immunoSEQ multiplex PCR, the TCRdb table keeps only in-frame clones and is missing some. The sample carries about 130,000 clones, about nine tenths recorded once. The chain employs TRBV19 and TRBJ1-1, with D hard to call. The TCR sequence derives from an adult in good health. The sequencing here drew on peripheral blood, taken on day 0 of AZD1222 vaccination. CDR3 sequence: CASSLRSVNTEAFF. DNA of the CDR3: TGTGCCAGTAGTTTACGGTCTGTGAACACTGAAGCTTTCTTT.